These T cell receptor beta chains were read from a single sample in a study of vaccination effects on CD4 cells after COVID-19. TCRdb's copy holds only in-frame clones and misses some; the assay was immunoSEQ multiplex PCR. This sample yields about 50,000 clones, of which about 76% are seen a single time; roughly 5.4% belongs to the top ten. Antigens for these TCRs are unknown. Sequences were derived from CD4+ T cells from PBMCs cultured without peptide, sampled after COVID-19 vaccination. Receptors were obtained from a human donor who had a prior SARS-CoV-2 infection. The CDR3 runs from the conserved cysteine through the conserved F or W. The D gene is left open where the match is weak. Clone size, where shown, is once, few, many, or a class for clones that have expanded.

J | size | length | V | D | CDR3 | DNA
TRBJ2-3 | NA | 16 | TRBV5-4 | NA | CASSQAGPYGTDTQYF | TGTGCCAGCAGCCAAGCCGGTCCCTACGGCACAGATACGCAGTATTTT
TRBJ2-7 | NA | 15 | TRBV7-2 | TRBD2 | CASSLGAGGEYEQYF | TGTGCCAGCAGCTTAGGGGCCGGGGGGGAGTACGAGCAGTACTTC
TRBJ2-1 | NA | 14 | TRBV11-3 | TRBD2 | CASSLMLAANEQFF | TGTGCCAGCAGCTTGATGCTAGCGGCGAATGAGCAGTTCTTC
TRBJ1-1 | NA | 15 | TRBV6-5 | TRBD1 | CASSYSTGGGTEAFF | TGTGCCAGCAGTTACTCCACAGGGGGAGGCACTGAAGCTTTCTTT
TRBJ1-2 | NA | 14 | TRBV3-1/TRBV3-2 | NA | CASNPSGGGYGYTF | TGTGCCAGCAACCCAAGCGGGGGGGGCTATGGCTACACCTTC
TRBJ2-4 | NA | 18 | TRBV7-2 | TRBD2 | CASSPAGGVGLAKNIQYF | TGTGCCAGCAGCCCTGCCGGGGGGGTAGGTTTAGCCAAAAACATTCAGTACTTC
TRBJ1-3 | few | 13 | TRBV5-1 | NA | CATKSTTGNTIYF | TGCGCCACCAAGTCGACAACTGGAAACACCATATATTTT
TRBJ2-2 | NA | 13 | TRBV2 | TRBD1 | CASSGQGHGELFF | TGTGCCAGCAGTGGACAGGGACACGGGGAGCTGTTTTTT
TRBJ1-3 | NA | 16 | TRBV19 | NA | CASSTPGRLSGNTIYF | TGTGCCAGTAGTACCCCTGGACGCCTGAGTGGAAACACCATATATTTT
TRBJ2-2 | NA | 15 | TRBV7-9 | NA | CASSLVYFKTGELFF | TGTGCCAGCAGCTTAGTGTACTTCAAGACCGGGGAGCTGTTTTTT
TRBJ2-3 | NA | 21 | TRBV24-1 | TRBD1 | CATSDPTGTGDVRGSTDTQYF | TGTGCCACCAGTGACCCAACCGGGACAGGGGACGTTCGCGGTAGCACAGATACGCAGTATTTT
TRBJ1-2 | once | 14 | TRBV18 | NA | CASSPATVRDGYTF | TGTGCCAGCTCACCAGCTACTGTACGGGATGGCTACACCTTC
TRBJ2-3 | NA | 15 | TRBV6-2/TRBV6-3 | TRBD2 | CASSYGLAGGDTQYF | TGTGCCAGCAGTTATGGACTAGCGGGAGGAGATACGCAGTATTTT
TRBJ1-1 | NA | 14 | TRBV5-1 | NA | CASSPRTASTEAFF | TGCGCCAGCAGCCCCCGGACAGCGAGCACTGAAGCTTTCTTT
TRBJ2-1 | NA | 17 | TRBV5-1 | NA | CASSFGTPLNTYNEQFF | TGCGCCAGCAGCTTCGGGACACCATTAAATACCTACAATGAGCAGTTCTTC
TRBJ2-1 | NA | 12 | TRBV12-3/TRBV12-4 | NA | CASSLNANEQFF | TGTGCCAGCAGTTTAAACGCCAATGAGCAGTTCTTC
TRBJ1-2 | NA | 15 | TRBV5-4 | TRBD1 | CASSRGTGENYGYTF | TGTGCCAGCAGCCGAGGGACAGGGGAGAACTATGGCTACACCTTC
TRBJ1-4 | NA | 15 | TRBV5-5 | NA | CASSLIGRPGEKLFF | TGTGCCAGCAGCTTGATAGGCAGGCCGGGTGAAAAACTGTTTTTT
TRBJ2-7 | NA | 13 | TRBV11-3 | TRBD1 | CASSQGQNYEQYF | TGTGCCAGCAGCCAGGGACAGAACTACGAGCAGTACTTC
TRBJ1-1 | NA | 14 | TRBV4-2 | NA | CASSHNGANTEAFF | TGTGCCAGCAGCCACAATGGGGCCAACACTGAAGCTTTCTTT
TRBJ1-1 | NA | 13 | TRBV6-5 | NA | CASRGATGTEAFF | TGTGCCAGCCGGGGAGCCACCGGCACTGAAGCTTTCTTT
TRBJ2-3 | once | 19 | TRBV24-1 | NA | CATSPGGSGKRGGTDTQYF | TGTGCCACCAGTCCAGGAGGTAGCGGCAAACGAGGGGGCACAGATACGCAGTATTTT
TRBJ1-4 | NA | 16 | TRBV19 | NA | CATKDPQGPTNEKLFF | TGTGCCACCAAAGACCCACAGGGTCCAACTAATGAAAAACTGTTTTTT
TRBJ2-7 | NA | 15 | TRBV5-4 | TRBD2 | CASSSGTSGTYEQYF | TGTGCCAGCAGCTCGGGGACTAGCGGAACCTACGAGCAGTACTTC
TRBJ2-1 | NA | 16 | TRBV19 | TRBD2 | CASSIGAGVGRNEQFF | TGTGCCAGTAGTATTGGAGCGGGAGTAGGACGGAATGAGCAGTTCTTC
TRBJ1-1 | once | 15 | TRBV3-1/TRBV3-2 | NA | CASSQERGGGVEAFF | TGTGCCAGCAGCCAAGAACGTGGGGGGGGTGTTGAAGCTTTCTTT
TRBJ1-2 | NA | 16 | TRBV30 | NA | CAWSVLTLPRSYGYTF | TGTGCCTGGAGTGTACTTACCCTACCTAGGAGCTATGGCTACACCTTC
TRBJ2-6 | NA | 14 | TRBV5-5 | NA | CASSFTSGANVLTF | TGTGCCAGCAGCTTCACGTCGGGGGCCAACGTCCTGACTTTC
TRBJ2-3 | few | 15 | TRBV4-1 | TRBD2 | CASSPRLAATDTQYF | TGCGCCAGCAGCCCCCGACTAGCGGCCACAGATACGCAGTATTTT
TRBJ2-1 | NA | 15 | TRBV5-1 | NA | CASSFRIYLSNEQFF | TGCGCCAGCAGCTTTAGGATTTATCTGAGCAATGAGCAGTTCTTC
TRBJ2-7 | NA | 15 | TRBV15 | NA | CATSRGSTRSYEQYF | TGTGCCACCAGCAGAGGATCCACCCGCTCCTACGAGCAGTACTTC
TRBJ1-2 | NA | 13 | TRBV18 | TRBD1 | CASSRDRAGGYTF | TGTGCCAGCTCCCGGGACAGGGCTGGGGGCTACACCTTC
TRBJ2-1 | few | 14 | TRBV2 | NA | CASSESRTVNEQFF | TGTGCCAGCAGTGAATCTAGGACAGTCAATGAGCAGTTCTTC
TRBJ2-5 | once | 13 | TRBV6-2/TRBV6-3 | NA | CASSSLREETQYF | TGTGCCAGCAGTTCACTAAGGGAAGAGACCCAGTACTTC
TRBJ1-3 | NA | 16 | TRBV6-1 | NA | CASSEAPLLRGNTIYF | TGTGCCAGCAGTGAAGCGCCCTTGCTCCGGGGAAACACCATATATTTT
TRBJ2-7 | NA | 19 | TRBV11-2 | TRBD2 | CASSLRSTSGWNGGYEQYF | TGTGCCAGCAGCTTACGATCGACTAGCGGGTGGAACGGGGGCTACGAGCAGTACTTC
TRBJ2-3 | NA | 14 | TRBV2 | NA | CASSLTAYTDTQYF | TGTGCCAGCAGTTTGACAGCTTACACAGATACGCAGTATTTT
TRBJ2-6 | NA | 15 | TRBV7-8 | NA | CASSLGGRPANVLTF | TGTGCCAGCAGCTTAGGGGGGCGTCCGGCCAACGTCCTGACTTTC
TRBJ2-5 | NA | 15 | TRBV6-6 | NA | CASSAATGFGETQYF | TGTGCCAGCAGTGCTGCGACTGGTTTTGGGGAGACCCAGTACTTC
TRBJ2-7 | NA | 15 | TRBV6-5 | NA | CASSYSPFRSYEQYF | TGTGCCAGCAGTTACTCGCCGTTCCGCTCCTACGAGCAGTACTTC
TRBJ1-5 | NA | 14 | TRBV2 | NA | CASSGDGGNQPQHF | TGTGCCAGCAGCGGGGACGGGGGAAATCAGCCCCAGCATTTT
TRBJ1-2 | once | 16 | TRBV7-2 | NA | CASSLDPARVLSGYTF | TGTGCCAGCAGCTTAGATCCGGCCAGGGTACTTTCTGGCTACACCTTC
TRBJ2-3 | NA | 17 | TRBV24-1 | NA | CATSGPSIGASTDTQYF | TGTGCCACCAGTGGGCCCTCGATAGGGGCCAGCACAGATACGCAGTATTTT
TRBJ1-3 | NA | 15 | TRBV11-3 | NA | CASSLIDRGTDTIYF | TGTGCCAGCAGCTTAATTGACCGGGGAACGGACACCATATATTTT
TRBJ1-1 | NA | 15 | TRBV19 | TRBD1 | CASRKGPGGKAEAFF | TGTGCCAGTAGAAAAGGCCCAGGGGGCAAAGCTGAAGCTTTCTTT
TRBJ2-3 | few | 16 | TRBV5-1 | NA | CASSPAQSTSTDTQYF | TGCGCCAGCAGCCCTGCCCAATCGACTAGCACAGATACGCAGTATTTT
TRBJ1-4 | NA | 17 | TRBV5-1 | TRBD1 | CASSLVGTGFRDEKLFF | TGCGCCAGCAGCTTGGTAGGGACAGGGTTCAGGGATGAAAAACTGTTTTTT
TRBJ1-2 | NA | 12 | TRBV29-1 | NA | CLTGDDNYGYTF | TGCCTTACGGGGGACGATAACTATGGCTACACCTTC
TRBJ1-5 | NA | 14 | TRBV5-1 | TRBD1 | CASSWGTGDQPQHF | TGCGCCAGCAGCTGGGGGACAGGGGACCAGCCCCAGCATTTT
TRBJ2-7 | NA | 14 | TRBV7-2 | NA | CASSLGADSYEQYF | TGTGCCAGCAGCTTAGGAGCAGATTCCTACGAGCAGTACTTC
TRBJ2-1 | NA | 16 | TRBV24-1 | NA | CATSDSSGKSYNEQFF | TGTGCCACCAGTGATTCATCAGGAAAGTCCTACAATGAGCAGTTCTTC
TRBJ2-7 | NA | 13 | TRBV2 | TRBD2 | CAGAGGLSYEQYF | TGTGCCGGCGCGGGAGGGCTATCCTACGAGCAGTACTTC
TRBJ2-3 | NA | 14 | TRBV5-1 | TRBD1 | CASRRGQNTDTQYF | TGCGCCAGCAGGAGGGGGCAGAACACAGATACGCAGTATTTT